This TCR beta chain appears in the sequencing data of a study of shared clonotypes between healthy human individuals. Method: immunoSEQ multiplex PCR; TCRdb's copy keeps in-frame clones and lacks some. The sample holds roughly 2.5 million clones; more than 90% are singletons and the top ten take 0.14%. CDR1 and CDR2 (germline): SGHNT, YYREEE (reference sequence). Trimming took 2 bases from V and 3 from J; bases not matched to a gene: 4. The CDR3 loop spans 15 amino acids. The clonotype comes from a man between 18 and 29 years old in good health. Specimen: naive CD4+ T cells sorted from blood. Subset denoted: CD45RA+ positively selected. V is TRBV5-4 and J is TRBJ2-7, with 11 bases identical to TRBD2. CDR3 DNA: TGTGCCAGCAGCTTACCGGGACTAGCGGACTACGAGCAGTACTTC. This sequence encodes CASSLPGLADYEQYF.